The 29 T cell receptor beta chains presented below share a single source sample, sequenced in a study of T cell repertoires in ileal Crohn's disease. Profiling relied on immunoSEQ multiplex PCR, and the TCRdb table lists in-frame clones only, not all of them. In the table there are some 4,500 clones, roughly 74% of which are singletons. Input material: ileal tissue. These TCRs come from an adult with Crohn's disease.

The CDR3 loop is CASSWTGGMNTEAFF. Here the CDR3 DNA reads TGTGCCAGCAGCTGGACAGGGGGGATGAACACTGAAGCTTTCTTT. This chain uses TRBV5-5 with TRBJ1-1; 10 bases are shared with TRBD1. The germline gives CDR1 SGHKS, CDR2 YYEKEE (reference sequence). V lost 3 bases, J lost 0 bases, and 2 bases stayed unmatched. The CDR3 contains 15 residues.

This clone showed up just once. The gene calls are TRBV5-1 and TRBJ2-5; TRBD1 agrees at 10 bases. CDR1 and CDR2 (germline): SGHRS, YFSETQ. This CDR3 spans 15 amino acids. Unmatched junction bases numbered 4, after V lost 0 bases and J lost 5 bases. CDR3 DNA: TGCGCCAGCAGCTTGGGACAGGGGGCCGGGGAGACCCAGTACTTC. Its protein product is CASSLGQGAGETQYF.

The chain carries TRBV20-1 and TRBJ1-2; tentative D call: TRBD1 (6 bases). Trimming removed 8 bases at V and 6 bases at J, with 13 bases between. The CDR3 covers 11 residues. CDR1 and CDR2 from the germline V gene are DFQATT and SNEGSKA (reference sequence). In nucleotides, the CDR3 is TGCAGTTGGGTGGGGGCGAATGGCTACACCTTC. The encoded protein is CSWVGANGYTF.

V is TRBV6-5 and J is TRBJ2-1, with 10 bases fitting TRBD2. CDR1 MNHEY and CDR2 SVGAGI come from the germline V gene. The CDR3 sequence is 14 residues long. The junction had 8 bases not matched to a gene; V was cut back by 11 bases and J by 4 bases. The CDR3 nucleotides are TGTGCCGTGACACGGACTAGCGGTTACAATGAGCAGTTCTTC. Translation gives CAVTRTSGYNEQFF.

This chain connects TRBV5-6 to TRBJ1-4; possible D gene TRBD1, 5 bases. This CDR3 contains 14 residues. Germline V gene sequence: CDR1 SGHDT, CDR2 YYEEEE. V was pared by 4 bases and J by 5 bases, with 12 bases between. The CDR3 sequence: CASSENRLNEKLFF. Written as DNA, the CDR3 is TGTGCCAGCAGCGAGAACAGGTTAAATGAAAAACTGTTTTTT.

The chain couples TRBV27 to TRBJ2-4; D possibly corresponds to TRBD2 (5 bases). The CDR3 has 14 residues. Germline-derived CDR1 and CDR2 are MNHEY and SMNVEV (reference sequence). The germline V and J ends were trimmed by 4 bases and 0 bases, with 7 bases remaining between them. The CDR3 protein is CASSSGLAKNIQYF. CDR3 nucleotide sequence: TGTGCCAGCAGTTCTGGACTAGCCAAAAACATTCAGTACTTC.

V is TRBV11-3 and J is TRBJ2-2, with 14 bases matching TRBD2. The germline V gene encodes CDR1 SGHNT and CDR2 YENEEA. CDR3 length equals 15 residues. The V and J ends lost 5 bases and 7 bases, in that order; junction bases with no gene match: 3. CDR3 amino acids: CASSPGTSGSGELFF. In DNA form, the CDR3 reads TGTGCCAGCAGCCCAGGGACTAGCGGGAGCGGGGAGCTGTTTTTT.

The chain is built from TRBV25-1 and TRBJ2-1, with a weak D call TRBD1 (6 bases). CDR3 length: 15 residues. CDR1 and CDR2 from the germline V gene are MGHDK and SYGVNS. The V and J ends lost 5 bases and 4 bases respectively, with 15 bases between them. The CDR3 DNA reads as TGTGCCAGCAGTTTCACCGGGACACTTTACAATGAGCAGTTCTTC. Translation: CASSFTGTLYNEQFF.

The V gene is TRBV18, the J gene TRBJ2-6, with D uncertain. V gave up 0 bases and J gave up 0 bases, with 9 bases separating them. This CDR3 has 17 amino acids. Germline CDR1 is KGHSH and CDR2 is LQKENI. The CDR3 protein is CASSPPRLSSGANVLTF. The CDR3 DNA reads as TGTGCCAGCTCACCACCGCGTCTGAGCTCTGGGGCCAACGTCCTGACTTTC.

The chain is built from TRBV5-1 and TRBJ2-7; 9 bases are a match to TRBD1. J lost 1 base, V lost 0 bases, and 2 bases had no gene match. CDR3 length: 15 residues. The germline V gene has CDR1 SGHRS and CDR2 YFSETQ. The CDR3 is CASSLGTGESYEQYF. CDR3 sequence (DNA): TGCGCCAGCAGCTTGGGGACAGGGGAGTCCTACGAGCAGTACTTC.

With respect to this clone: Mismatch with germline at one junction end may stem from a read error. The rearrangement uses TRBV11-2 and TRBJ1-2; D is ambiguous. CDR1 and CDR2 from the germline V gene are SGHAT and FQNNGV. CDR3 length equals 12 residues. CDR3 residues: CASSLVAAVLYF. Written as DNA, the CDR3 is TGTGCCAGCAGCTTAGTTGCGGCCGTGCTCTACTTC.

V and J are TRBV11-1 and TRBJ2-5; TRBD1 is a possible D gene (6 bases). The DNA end lines up better with TRBJ2-7; the J call may be wrong. Per germline, CDR1 SGHAT and CDR2 FQDESV (reference sequence). The CDR3 spans 15 residues. The DNA for the CDR3 is TGTGCCAGCAGCTTAACGACAGGCAGCTCCTACGAGCAGTACTTC. Its translation is CASSLTTGSSYEQYF.

This sequence joins TRBV5-4 and TRBJ2-1; D remains unclear. Germline V CDR1 and CDR2: SGHNT, YYREEE (reference sequence). Trimming removed 4 bases at V and 0 bases at J, with 11 bases between. The CDR3 sequence is 15 residues long. DNA of the CDR3: TGTGCCAGCAGCCTTAGCCAGAGCTCCTACAATGAGCAGTTCTTC. Residues: CASSLSQSSYNEQFF.

V is TRBV10-1 and J is TRBJ1-1, with D perhaps TRBD1 (5 bases). The CDR3 has 14 amino acids. CDR1 and CDR2 from the germline V gene are WNHNN and SYGVQD (reference sequence). Between the trimmed V and J ends, which lost 3 bases and 0 bases, there was a span of 8 bases. The CDR3 coding sequence is TGCGCCAGCAGTGAAACAGGACTGAACACTGAAGCTTTCTTT. It translates to CASSETGLNTEAFF.

By share of the sample, this clone is medium-sized. The rearrangement uses TRBV6-6 and TRBJ1-5; possibly TRBD1 for D (6 bases). V was cut by 10 bases and J by 4 bases, with 14 bases left in between. This CDR3 has 13 residues. Germline CDR1 is MNHNY and CDR2 is SVGAGI (reference sequence). This chain's CDR3 is CATTGGANQPQHF. CDR3 in DNA: TGTGCCACCACGGGGGGGGCGAATCAGCCCCAGCATTTT.

This clone was detected only once. The chain links TRBV15 to TRBJ2-3; D is unresolved. V was clipped by 2 bases and J by 4 bases, with 7 bases between them. The CDR3 runs 13 residues. The germline V gene encodes CDR1 LNHNV and CDR2 YYDKDF (reference sequence). CDR3 coding DNA: TGTGCCACCAGCAGACAGGTGCCAGATACGCAGTATTTT. Translating gives CATSRQVPDTQYF.

This clone was observed a few times. The chain combines TRBV11-1 with TRBJ2-1, with 7 positions matching TRBD2. The J segment lost 0 bases and the V segment lost 5 bases, leaving 7 bases of the junction unmatched. The CDR3 covers 16 residues. The V gene's germline CDR1 is SGHAT and CDR2 FQDESV (reference sequence). For the CDR3, the DNA is TGTGCCAGCAGCCCCAGCGGGGCGAGCTCCTACAATGAGCAGTTCTTC. Its translation: CASSPSGASSYNEQFF.

The gene calls are TRBV29-1 and TRBJ1-1, with D possibly matching TRBD1 (5 bases). CDR3 length equals 11 residues. V dropped 2 bases and J dropped 8 bases, with 9 bases sitting between them. CDR1 SQVTM and CDR2 ANQGSEA come from the germline V gene. This CDR3 is CSVERNREAFF. CDR3 sequence (DNA): TGCAGCGTTGAACGTAACAGGGAAGCTTTCTTT.

This chain joins TRBV18 and TRBJ2-1, with D possibly being TRBD2 (7 bases). The V end was cut by 0 bases, the J end by 4 bases, with 10 bases between. The CDR3 loop spans 15 amino acids. Germline CDR1 is KGHSH and CDR2 is LQKENI. The DNA for the CDR3 is TGTGCCAGCTCACCACCGAGGGGGGGGTACAATGAGCAGTTCTTC. It translates to CASSPPRGGYNEQFF.

V is TRBV5-1 and J is TRBJ2-3; 16 bases are shared with TRBD2. This CDR3 contains 14 residues. Germline V gives CDR1 SGHRS, CDR2 YFSETQ. The V gene end was trimmed by 6 bases and the J gene end by 11 bases; junction bases not matched to a gene: 6. The CDR3 DNA reads TGCGCCAGCAACCCGGGACTAGCGGGGGGGAAGCAGTATTTT. Its translation is CASNPGLAGGKQYF.

The chain combines TRBV5-5 with TRBJ2-1; D is perhaps TRBD1 (6 bases). Trimming stripped 4 bases from V and 7 bases from J, with 15 bases between. The length of the CDR3 is 14 residues. Germline CDR1 is SGHKS and CDR2 is YYEKEE (reference sequence). In nucleotides, the CDR3 is TGTGCCAGCAGCACGACAGGTGGGATAAATGAGCAGTTCTTC. Translating gives CASSTTGGINEQFF.

This clone showed up just a few times. Different DNA sequences within this sample yield the same CDR3. The chain joins TRBV7-6 to TRBJ1-1, with D tentatively TRBD1 (6 bases). There are 14 residues in the CDR3. Germline values: CDR1 SGHVS, CDR2 FNYEAQ. V lost 3 bases to trimming and J lost 0 bases, with 8 bases between them. CDR3 sequence: CASSLGHLNTEAFF. As DNA, the CDR3 is TGTGCCAGCAGCTTGGGACATCTGAACACTGAAGCTTTCTTT.

The rearrangement links TRBV6-1 to TRBJ1-3, with D uncertain. CDR3 length equals 16 residues. Deletions cut 2 bases from V and 0 bases from J, with 11 bases between. CDR1 and CDR2 from the germline V gene are MNHNS and SASEGT. CDR3 DNA sequence: TGTGCCAGCAGTGAACCGGGTCGGGGCTCTGGAAACACCATATATTTT. Residues: CASSEPGRGSGNTIYF.

The J gene is TRBJ2-5, the V gene TRBV30; TRBD2 might be the D (7 bases). With 3 bases removed from V and 5 bases from J, the gap between germline ends came to 19 bases. Germline V gene lookup returns CDR1 GTSNPN and CDR2 SVGIG (reference sequence). The CDR3 consists of 15 residues. CDR3 region: CAWRALGGGGETQYF. The DNA of the CDR3 is TGTGCCTGGAGAGCCCTTGGCGGGGGCGGTGAGACCCAGTACTTC.

This clone was recorded a few times. The chain joins TRBV11-2 to TRBJ1-3; 9 bases are a match to TRBD1. There are 16 residues in the CDR3. Trimming at V came to 6 bases and at J to 0 bases, leaving 6 bases not matched to a gene. Germline V CDR1 and CDR2: SGHAT, FQNNGV. The CDR3 DNA reads TGTGCCAGCAGACAAGGACAGGGGACCTCTGGAAACACCATATATTTT. This gives the protein CASRQGQGTSGNTIYF.

The J gene is TRBJ2-5, the V gene TRBV5-1; D call uncertain. The CDR3 runs to 11 residues. Germline lookup yields CDR1 SGHRS and CDR2 YFSETQ. The V gene lost 4 bases and the J gene lost 4 bases, with 5 bases spanning the gap. The CDR3: CASSPGETQYF. DNA of the CDR3: TGCGCCAGCAGCCCCGGAGAGACCCAGTACTTC.

This clone was counted a few times. The gene calls are TRBV30 and TRBJ2-7, with 8 bases lining up with TRBD1. The CDR3 is 12 residues long. J was trimmed by 3 bases and V by 5 bases; bases with no gene match: 3. Per germline, CDR1 GTSNPN and CDR2 SVGIG (reference sequence). The CDR3 DNA is TGTGCCTGGCGACAGGGGAACTACGAGCAGTACTTC. Translating gives CAWRQGNYEQYF.

CDR3 sequence (DNA): TGTGCCAGCAGGGACAGGGCAGGGCCACGGGAGACCCAGTACTTC. Encoded protein: CASRDRAGPRETQYF. The chain has TRBV6-1 and TRBJ2-5; 8 nucleotides match TRBD1. V was pared by 6 bases and J by 5 bases, with 11 bases of the junction left unmatched. CDR1 is MNHNS, CDR2 SASEGT, per germline. The CDR3 loop spans 15 amino acids.

This chain connects TRBV11-3 to TRBJ1-1; D perhaps matches TRBD1 (5 bases). Germline lookup yields CDR1 SGHNT and CDR2 YENEEA. V lost 2 bases and J lost 2, with 12 bases in between. The CDR3 is made up of 15 amino acids. The CDR3 bases are TGTGCCAGCAGCTTATTTCAGGGTTCCAACACTGAAGCTTTCTTT. This gives the protein CASSLFQGSNTEAFF.